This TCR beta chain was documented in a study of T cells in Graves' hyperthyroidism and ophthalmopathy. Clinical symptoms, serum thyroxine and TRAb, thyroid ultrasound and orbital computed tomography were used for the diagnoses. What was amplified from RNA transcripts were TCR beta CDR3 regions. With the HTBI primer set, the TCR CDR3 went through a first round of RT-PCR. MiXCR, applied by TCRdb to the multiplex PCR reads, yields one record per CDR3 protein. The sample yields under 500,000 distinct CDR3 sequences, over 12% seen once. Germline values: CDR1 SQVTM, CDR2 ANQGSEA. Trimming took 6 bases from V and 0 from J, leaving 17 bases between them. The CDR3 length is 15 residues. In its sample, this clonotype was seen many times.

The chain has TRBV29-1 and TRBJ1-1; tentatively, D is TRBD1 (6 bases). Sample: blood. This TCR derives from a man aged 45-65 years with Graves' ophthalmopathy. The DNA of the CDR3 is TGCAGCGTACTGGGGGGGCGCGGGATGAACACTGAAGCTTTCTTT. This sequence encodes CSVLGGRGMNTEAFF.